This TCR beta chain was recorded in a study of T cell responses to AZD1222 COVID-19 vaccine. Background on the study: Researchers grouped second doses given at about 4 or about 12 weeks into one pool.

General observations from the study: Donors, mostly white British, included more females; clonal diversity was possibly underestimated. The study identified only six AZD1222 recipients as seropositive at baseline.

Assay used: immunoSEQ multiplex PCR; TCRdb lists only in-frame clones, some missing. Here the sample spans around 120,000 clones, around 93% being singletons. A note on this clone: Its antigen is still unknown.

The CDR3 is made up of 15 amino acids. Germline V gene lookup returns CDR1 MNHEY and CDR2 SVGEGT. The V gene end was trimmed by 2 bases and the J gene end by 8 bases; junction bases not matched to a gene: 5. The TCR originated in an adult in good health. The sequencing here drew on peripheral blood, taken on day 0 of AZD1222 vaccination. This chain links TRBV6-2 or TRBV6-3 with TRBJ1-6; 8 bases are shared with TRBD1. CDR3 nucleotides: TGTGCCAGCAGTTACCCTGACAGGGGATATTCACCCCTCCACTTT. It encodes CASSYPDRGYSPLHF.